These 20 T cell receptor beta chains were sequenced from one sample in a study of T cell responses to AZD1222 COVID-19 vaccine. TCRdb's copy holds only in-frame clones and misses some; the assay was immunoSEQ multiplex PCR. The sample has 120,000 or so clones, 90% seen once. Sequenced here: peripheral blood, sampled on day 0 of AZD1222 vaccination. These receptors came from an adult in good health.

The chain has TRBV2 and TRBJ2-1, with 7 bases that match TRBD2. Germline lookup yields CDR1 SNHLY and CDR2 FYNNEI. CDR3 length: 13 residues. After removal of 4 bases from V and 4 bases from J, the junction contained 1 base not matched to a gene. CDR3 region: CASSVGGYNEQFF. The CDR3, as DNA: TGTGCCAGCAGTGTGGGGGGGTACAATGAGCAGTTCTTC.

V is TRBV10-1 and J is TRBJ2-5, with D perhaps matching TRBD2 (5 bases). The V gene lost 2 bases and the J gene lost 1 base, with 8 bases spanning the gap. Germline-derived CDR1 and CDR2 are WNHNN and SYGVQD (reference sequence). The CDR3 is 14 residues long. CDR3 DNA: TGCGCCAGCAGTGAGACAGCGGCCCAAGAGACCCAGTACTTC. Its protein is CASSETAAQETQYF.

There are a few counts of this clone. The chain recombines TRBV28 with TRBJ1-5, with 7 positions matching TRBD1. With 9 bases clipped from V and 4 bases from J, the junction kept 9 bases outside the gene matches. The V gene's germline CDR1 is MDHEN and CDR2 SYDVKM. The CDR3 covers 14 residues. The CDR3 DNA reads TGTGCCAGTCTTCAGGGGGTAGGAAATCAGCCCCAGCATTTT. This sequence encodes CASLQGVGNQPQHF.

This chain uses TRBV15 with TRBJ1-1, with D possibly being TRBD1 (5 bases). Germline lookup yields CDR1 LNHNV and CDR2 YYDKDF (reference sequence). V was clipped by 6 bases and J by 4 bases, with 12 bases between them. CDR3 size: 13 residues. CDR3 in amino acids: CATSTGLFTEAFF. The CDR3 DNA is TGTGCCACCAGTACAGGCCTGTTCACTGAAGCTTTCTTT.

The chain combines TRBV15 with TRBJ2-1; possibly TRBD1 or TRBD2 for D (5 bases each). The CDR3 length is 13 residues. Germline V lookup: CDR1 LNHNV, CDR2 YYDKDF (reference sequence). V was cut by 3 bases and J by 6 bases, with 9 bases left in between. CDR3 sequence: CATSRRDGNEQFF. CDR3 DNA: TGTGCCACCAGCAGGAGGGACGGCAATGAGCAGTTCTTC.

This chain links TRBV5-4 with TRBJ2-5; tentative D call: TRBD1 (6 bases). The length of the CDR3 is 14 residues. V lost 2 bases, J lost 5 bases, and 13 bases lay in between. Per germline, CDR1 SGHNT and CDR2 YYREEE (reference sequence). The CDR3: CASSFRTGPETQYF. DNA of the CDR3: TGTGCCAGCAGCTTCCGAACAGGGCCGGAGACCCAGTACTTC.

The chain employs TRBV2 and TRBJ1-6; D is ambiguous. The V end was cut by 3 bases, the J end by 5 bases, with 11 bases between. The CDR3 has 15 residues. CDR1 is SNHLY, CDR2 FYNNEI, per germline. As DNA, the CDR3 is TGTGCCAGCAGTGAGCTCCCAGATAATAATTCACCCCTCCACTTT. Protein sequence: CASSELPDNNSPLHF.

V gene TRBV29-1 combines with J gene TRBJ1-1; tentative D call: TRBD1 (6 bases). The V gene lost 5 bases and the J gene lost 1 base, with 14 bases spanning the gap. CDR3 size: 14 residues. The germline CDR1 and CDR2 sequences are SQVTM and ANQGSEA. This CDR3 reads CSVSDRSWNTEAFF. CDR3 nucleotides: TGCAGCGTTTCAGACAGGTCTTGGAACACTGAAGCTTTCTTT.

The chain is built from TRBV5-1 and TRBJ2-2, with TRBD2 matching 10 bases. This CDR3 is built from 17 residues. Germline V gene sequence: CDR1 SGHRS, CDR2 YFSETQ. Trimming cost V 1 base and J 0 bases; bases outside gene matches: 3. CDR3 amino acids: CASSLRTSGTNTGELFF. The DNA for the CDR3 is TGCGCCAGCAGCTTGCGCACTAGCGGGACGAACACCGGGGAGCTGTTTTTT.

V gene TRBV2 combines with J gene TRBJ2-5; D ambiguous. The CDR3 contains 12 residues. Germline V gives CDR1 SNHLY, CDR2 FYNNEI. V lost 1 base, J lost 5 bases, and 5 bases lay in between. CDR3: CASSEGWETQYF. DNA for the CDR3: TGTGCCAGCAGTGAAGGGTGGGAGACCCAGTACTTC.

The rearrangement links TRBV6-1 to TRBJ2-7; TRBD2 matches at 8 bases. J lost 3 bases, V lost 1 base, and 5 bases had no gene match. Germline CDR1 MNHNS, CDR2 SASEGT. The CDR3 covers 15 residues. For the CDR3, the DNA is TGTGCCAGCAGTGAAGGGACTAGCATTTACTACGAGCAGTACTTC. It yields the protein CASSEGTSIYYEQYF.

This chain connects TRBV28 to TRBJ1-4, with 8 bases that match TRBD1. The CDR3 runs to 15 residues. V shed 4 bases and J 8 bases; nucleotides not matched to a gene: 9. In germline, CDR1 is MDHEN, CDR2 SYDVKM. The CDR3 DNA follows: TGTGCCAGCAGTTCGTCTTACAGGGGGACCGAAAAACTGTTTTTT. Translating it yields CASSSSYRGTEKLFF.

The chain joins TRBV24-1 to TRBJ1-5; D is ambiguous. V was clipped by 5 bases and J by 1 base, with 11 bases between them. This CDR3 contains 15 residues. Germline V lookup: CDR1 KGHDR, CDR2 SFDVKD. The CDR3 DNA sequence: TGTGCCACCAGTGCGGAGGGTTCGAGCAATCAGCCCCAGCATTTT. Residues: CATSAEGSSNQPQHF.

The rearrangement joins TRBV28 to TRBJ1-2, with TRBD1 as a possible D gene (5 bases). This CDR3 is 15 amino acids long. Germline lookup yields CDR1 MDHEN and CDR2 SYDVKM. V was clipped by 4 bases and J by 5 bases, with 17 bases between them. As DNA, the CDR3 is TGTGCCAGCAGTTCCCAAGGATCGGGACTGTATGGCTACACCTTC. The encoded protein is CASSSQGSGLYGYTF.

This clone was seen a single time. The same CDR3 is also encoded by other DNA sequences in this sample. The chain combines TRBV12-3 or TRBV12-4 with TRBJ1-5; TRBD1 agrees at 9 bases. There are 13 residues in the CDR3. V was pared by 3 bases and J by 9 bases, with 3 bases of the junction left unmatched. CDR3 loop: CASSLGTGRPQHF. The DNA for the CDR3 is TGTGCCAGCAGTTTGGGGACAGGGCGGCCCCAGCATTTT.

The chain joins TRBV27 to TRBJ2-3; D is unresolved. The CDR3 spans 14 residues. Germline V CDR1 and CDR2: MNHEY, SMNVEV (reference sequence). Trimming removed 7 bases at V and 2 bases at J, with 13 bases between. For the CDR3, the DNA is TGTGCCAGCACACAAGGACGAGTCACAGATACGCAGTATTTT. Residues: CASTQGRVTDTQYF.

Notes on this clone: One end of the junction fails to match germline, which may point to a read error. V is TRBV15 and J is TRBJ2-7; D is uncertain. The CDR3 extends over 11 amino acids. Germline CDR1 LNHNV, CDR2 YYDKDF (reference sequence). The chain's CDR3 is CATSSSSEQYF. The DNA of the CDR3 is TGTGCCACCAGCTCCTCCTCCGAGCAGTACTTC.

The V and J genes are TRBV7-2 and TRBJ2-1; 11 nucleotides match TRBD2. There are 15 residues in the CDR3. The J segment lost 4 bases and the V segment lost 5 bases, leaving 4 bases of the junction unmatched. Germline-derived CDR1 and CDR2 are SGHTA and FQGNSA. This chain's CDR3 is CASSLGTSGYNEQFF. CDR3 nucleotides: TGTGCCAGCAGCCTCGGGACTAGCGGATACAATGAGCAGTTCTTC.

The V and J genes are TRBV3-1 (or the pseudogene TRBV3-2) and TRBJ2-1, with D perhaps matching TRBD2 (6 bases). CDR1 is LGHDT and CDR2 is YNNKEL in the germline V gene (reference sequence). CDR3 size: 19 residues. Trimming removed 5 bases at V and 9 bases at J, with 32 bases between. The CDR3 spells CASSSRRSGGTWRAAEQFF. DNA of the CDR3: TGTGCCAGCAGCTCTCGGCGGTCGGGCGGGACCTGGAGAGCCGCTGAGCAGTTCTTC.

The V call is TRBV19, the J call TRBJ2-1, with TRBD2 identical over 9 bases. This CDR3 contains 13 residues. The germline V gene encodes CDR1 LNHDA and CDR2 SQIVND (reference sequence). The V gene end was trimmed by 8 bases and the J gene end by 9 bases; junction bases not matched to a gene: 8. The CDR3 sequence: CASSTSGFGEQFF. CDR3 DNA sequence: TGTGCCAGTTCCACTAGCGGGTTTGGTGAGCAGTTCTTC.